This TCR beta chain was sequenced for a study of CXCR3-negative and CXCR3-positive naive CD8 T cells. Broader study findings: Post-cryopreservation CXCR3 expression was partly diminished, and the bulk of assays employed fresh PBMCs.

The CDR3 extends over 17 amino acids. Germline loops: CDR1 SEHNR, CDR2 FQNEAQ (reference sequence). Preparation of TRB cDNA libraries relied on 5' RACE carrying UMI labels. TCRdb re-called the 5' RACE reads; every CDR3 protein appears as one record, without DNA. This sample's table has around 50,000 distinct CDR3 sequences. About this clonotype itself: The antigen remains undetermined.

The chain joins TRBV7-9 to TRBJ2-3. The TCR originated in a human donor in good health. Some clones in this sample may be carry-over from other donors' samples. What was sequenced was memory CD8+ T cells from blood. CDR3 loop: CASSLGGGNKAADTQYF. The complete variable domain, with remaining parts taken from reference TRBV7-9 and TRBJ2-3, reads DTGVSQNPRHKITKRGQNVTFRCDPISEHNRLYWYRQTLGQGPEFLTYFQNEAQLEKSRLLSDRFSAERPKGSFSTLEIQRTEQGDSAMYLCASSLGGGNKAADTQYFGPGTRLTVL.